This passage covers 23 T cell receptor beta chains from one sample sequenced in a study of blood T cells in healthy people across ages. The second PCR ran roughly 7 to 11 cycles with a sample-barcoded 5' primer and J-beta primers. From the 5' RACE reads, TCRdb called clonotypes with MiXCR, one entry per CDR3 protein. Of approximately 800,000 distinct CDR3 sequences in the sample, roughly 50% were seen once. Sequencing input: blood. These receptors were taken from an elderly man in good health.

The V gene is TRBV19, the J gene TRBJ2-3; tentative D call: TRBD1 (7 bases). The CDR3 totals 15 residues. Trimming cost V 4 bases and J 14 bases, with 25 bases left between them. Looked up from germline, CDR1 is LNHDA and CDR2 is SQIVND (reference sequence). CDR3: CASSKSGDRSRYAYF. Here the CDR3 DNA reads TGTGCCAGTAGTAAATCGGGGGACAGATCCAGATACGCGTATTTT.

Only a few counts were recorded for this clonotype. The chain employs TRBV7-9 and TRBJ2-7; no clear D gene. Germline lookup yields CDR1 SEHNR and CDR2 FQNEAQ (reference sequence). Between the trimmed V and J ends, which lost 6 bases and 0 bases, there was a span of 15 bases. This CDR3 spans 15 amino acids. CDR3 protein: CASSVDGIRSYEQYF. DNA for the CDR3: TGTGCCAGCAGTGTCGACGGAATCCGCTCCTACGAGCAGTACTTC.

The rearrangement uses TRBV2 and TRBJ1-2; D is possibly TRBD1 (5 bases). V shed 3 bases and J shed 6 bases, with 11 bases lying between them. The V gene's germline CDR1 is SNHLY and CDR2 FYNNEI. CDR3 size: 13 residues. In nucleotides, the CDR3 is TGTGCCAGCAGTGACCCCGGCAGGGATGGCTACACCTTC. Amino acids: CASSDPGRDGYTF.

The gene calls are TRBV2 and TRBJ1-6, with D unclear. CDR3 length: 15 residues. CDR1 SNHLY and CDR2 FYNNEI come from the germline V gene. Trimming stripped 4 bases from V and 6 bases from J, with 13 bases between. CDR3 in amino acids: CASSGAATGNSPLHF. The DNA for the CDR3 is TGTGCCAGCAGTGGGGCCGCCACGGGTAATTCACCCCTCCACTTT.

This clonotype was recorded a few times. The CDR3 here is CASSSLTGRDQPQHF. CDR3 nucleotides: TGTGCCAGCAGCTCACTCACAGGGAGGGATCAGCCCCAGCATTTT. This chain links TRBV6-5 with TRBJ1-5; weak D call: TRBD1 (6 bases). CDR3 length: 15 amino acids. V was cut by 6 bases and J by 5 bases, with 17 bases left in between. The germline CDR1 and CDR2 sequences are MNHEY and SVGAGI.

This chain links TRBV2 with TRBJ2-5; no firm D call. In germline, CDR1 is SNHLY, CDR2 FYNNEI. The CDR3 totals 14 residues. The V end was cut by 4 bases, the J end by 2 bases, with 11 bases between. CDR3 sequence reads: CASSGLSRQETQYF. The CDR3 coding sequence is TGTGCCAGCAGTGGTTTAAGTCGACAAGAGACCCAGTACTTC.

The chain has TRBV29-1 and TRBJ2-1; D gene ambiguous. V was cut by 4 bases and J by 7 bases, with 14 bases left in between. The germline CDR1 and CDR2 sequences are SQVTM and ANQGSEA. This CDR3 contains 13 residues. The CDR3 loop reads CSVGARIGNEQFF. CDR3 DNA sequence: TGCAGCGTTGGAGCCCGAATAGGGAATGAGCAGTTCTTC.

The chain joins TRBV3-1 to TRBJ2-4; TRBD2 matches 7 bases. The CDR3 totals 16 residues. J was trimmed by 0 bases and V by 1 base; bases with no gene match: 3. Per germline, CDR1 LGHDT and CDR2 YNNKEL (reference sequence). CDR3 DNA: TGTGCCAGCAGCCAAGGGCTAGCGGTAGCCAAAAACATTCAGTACTTC. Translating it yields CASSQGLAVAKNIQYF.

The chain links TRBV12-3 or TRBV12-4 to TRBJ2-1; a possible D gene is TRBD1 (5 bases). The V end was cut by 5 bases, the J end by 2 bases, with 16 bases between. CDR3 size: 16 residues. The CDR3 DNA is TGTGCCAGCAGTACAGGACGTAACGCGCCCTACAATGAGCAGTTCTTC. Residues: CASSTGRNAPYNEQFF.

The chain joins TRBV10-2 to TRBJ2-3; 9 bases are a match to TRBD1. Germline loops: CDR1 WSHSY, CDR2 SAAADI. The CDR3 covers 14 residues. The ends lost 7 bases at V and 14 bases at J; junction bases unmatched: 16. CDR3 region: CASKPGQGRGYAYF. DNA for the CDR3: TGCGCCAGCAAACCGGGACAGGGAAGGGGATACGCGTATTTT.

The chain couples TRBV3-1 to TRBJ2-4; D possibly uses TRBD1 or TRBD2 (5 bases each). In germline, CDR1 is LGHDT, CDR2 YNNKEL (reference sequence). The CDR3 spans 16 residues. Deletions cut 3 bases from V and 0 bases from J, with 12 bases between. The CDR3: CASSQGTTIAKNIQYF. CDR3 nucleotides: TGTGCCAGCAGCCAGGGGACCACGATAGCCAAAAACATTCAGTACTTC.

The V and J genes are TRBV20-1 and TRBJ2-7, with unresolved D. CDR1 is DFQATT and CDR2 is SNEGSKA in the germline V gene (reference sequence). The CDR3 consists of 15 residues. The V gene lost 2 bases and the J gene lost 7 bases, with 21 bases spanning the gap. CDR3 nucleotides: TGCAGTGCTAGACCCCAGAAGAGCCCCTACAATGAGCAGTACTTC. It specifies CSARPQKSPYNEQYF.

CDR3 region: CASSHPSREQPQHF. CDR3 DNA sequence: TGCGCCAGCAGCCACCCATCGCGGGAGCAGCCCCAGCATTTT. The chain carries TRBV4-1 and TRBJ1-5; D is ambiguous. CDR3 length: 14 residues. Trimming pared 3 bases from V and 7 bases from J, leaving 13 bases between. In germline, CDR1 is MGHRA, CDR2 YSYEKL.

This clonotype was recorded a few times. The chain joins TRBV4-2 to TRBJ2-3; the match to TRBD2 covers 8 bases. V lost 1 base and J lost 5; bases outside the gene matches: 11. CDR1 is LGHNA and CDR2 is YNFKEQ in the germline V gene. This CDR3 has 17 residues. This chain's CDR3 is CASSQAAGGGREDTQYF. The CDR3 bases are TGTGCCAGCAGCCAAGCGGCGGGGGGAGGTCGGGAAGATACGCAGTATTTT.

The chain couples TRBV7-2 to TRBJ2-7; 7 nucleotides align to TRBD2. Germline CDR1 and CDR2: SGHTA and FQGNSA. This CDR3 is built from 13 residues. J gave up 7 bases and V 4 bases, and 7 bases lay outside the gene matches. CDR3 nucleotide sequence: TGTGCCAGCAGCTATACTAGCGAACGTGAGCAGTACTTC. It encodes CASSYTSEREQYF.

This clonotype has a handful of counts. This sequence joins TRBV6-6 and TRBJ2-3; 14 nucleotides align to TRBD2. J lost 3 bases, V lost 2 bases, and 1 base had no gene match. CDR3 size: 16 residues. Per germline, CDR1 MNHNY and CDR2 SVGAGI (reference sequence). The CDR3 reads CASSYGLAGGTDTQYF. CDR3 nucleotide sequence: TGTGCCAGCAGTTACGGACTAGCGGGAGGAACAGATACGCAGTATTTT.

Written as DNA, the CDR3 is TGCAGTGTCGGGGGGCCAAGCAATCAGCCCCAGCATTTT. Translation gives CSVGGPSNQPQHF. The chain is built from TRBV20-1 and TRBJ1-5, with a tentative D call TRBD1 (6 bases). The CDR3 runs 13 residues. Trimming took 7 bases from V and 1 from J, leaving 11 bases between them. CDR1 DFQATT and CDR2 SNEGSKA come from the germline V gene (reference sequence).

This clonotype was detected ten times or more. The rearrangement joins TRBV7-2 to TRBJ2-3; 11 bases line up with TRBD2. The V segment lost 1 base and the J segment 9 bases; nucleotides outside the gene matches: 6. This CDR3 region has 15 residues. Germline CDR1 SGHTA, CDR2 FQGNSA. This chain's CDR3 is CASSLGLAGMGTQYF. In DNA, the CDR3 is TGTGCCAGCAGCTTAGGACTAGCGGGAATGGGAACGCAGTATTTT.

CDR3 bases: TGTGCCAGCTCACCCTCTAGGTTCGATGAGCAGTTCTTC. It translates to CASSPSRFDEQFF. The rearrangement links TRBV18 to TRBJ2-1; D is undetermined. V was shortened by 3 bases and J by 8 bases, with 11 bases between the two germline ends. Germline CDR1 KGHSH, CDR2 LQKENI. The CDR3 runs 13 residues.

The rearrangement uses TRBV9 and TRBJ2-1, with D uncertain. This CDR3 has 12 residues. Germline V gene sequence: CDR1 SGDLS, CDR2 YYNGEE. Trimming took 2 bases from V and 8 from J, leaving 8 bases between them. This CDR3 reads CASSVDSDEQFF. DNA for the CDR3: TGTGCCAGCAGCGTTGACTCGGATGAGCAGTTCTTC. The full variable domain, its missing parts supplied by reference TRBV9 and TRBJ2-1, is DSGVTQTPKHLITATGQRVTLRCSPRSGDLSVYWYQQSLDQGLQFLIQYYNGEERAKGNILERFSAQQFPDLHSELNLSSLELGDSALYFCASSVDSDEQFFGPGTRLTVL.

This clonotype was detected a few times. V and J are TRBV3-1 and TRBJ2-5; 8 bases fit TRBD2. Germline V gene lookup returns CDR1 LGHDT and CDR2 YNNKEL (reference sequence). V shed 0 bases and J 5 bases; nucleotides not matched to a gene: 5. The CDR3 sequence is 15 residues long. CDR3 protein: CASSQDFGREETQYF. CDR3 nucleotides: TGTGCCAGCAGCCAAGATTTCGGGAGGGAGGAGACCCAGTACTTC.

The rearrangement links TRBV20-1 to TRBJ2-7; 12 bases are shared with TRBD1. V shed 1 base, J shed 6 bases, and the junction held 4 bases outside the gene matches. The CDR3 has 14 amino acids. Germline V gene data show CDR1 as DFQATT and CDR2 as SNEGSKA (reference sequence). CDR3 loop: CSARGDRGLSEQYF. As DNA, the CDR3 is TGCAGTGCTAGAGGGGACAGGGGGCTTAGCGAGCAGTACTTC.

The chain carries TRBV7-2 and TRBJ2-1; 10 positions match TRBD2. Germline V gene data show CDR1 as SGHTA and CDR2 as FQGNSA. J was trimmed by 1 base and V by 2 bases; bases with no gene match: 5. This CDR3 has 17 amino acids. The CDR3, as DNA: TGTGCCAGCAGCTTAATTGGACTAGCGGTGTCCTACAATGAGCAGTTCTTC. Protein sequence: CASSLIGLAVSYNEQFF.